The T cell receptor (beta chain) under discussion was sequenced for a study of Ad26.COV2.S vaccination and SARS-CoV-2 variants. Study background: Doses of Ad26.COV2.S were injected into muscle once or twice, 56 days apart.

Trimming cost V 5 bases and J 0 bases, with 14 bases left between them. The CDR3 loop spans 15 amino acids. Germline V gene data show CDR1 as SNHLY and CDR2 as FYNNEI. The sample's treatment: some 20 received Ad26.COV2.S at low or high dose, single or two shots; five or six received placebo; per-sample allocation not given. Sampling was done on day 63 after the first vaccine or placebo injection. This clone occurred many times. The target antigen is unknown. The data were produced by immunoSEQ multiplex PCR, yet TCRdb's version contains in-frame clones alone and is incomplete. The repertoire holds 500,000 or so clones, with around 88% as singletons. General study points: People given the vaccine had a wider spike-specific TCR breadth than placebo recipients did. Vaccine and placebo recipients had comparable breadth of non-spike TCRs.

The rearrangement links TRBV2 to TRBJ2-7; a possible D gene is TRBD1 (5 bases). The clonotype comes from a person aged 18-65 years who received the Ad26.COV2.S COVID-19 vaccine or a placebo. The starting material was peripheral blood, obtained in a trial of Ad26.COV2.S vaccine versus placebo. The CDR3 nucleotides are TGTGCCAGCAGTTCAGGGTTAACGGGCTCCTACGAGCAGTACTTC. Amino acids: CASSSGLTGSYEQYF.